The rows below give T cell receptor beta chains drawn from one sample of a study of T cell responses to AZD1222 COVID-19 vaccine. Profiled with immunoSEQ multiplex PCR; TCRdb holds only in-frame clones, not every one. The data show over 100,000 clones, 70% to 90% seen once. The sample consisted of peripheral blood, taken on day 0 of AZD1222 vaccination. The receptors come from an adult in good health. The CDR3 runs from the conserved cysteine through the conserved F or W. A D gene is named only where the DNA matches it firmly. Rows give clone size only sometimes, using once, few, many, or a class for an expanded clone.

D gene	V gene	clone size	CDR3 length	J gene	CDR3 protein	CDR3 DNA
TRBD2	TRBV9	-	16	TRBJ2-5	CASSVGGSGSQETQYF	TGTGCCAGCAGCGTAGGGGGTAGCGGGAGTCAAGAGACCCAGTACTTC
-	TRBV28	-	20	TRBJ2-1	CASSLPGTDQVGELWNEQFF	TGTGCCAGCAGTTTACCCGGGACGGACCAGGTCGGGGAGTTGTGGAATGAGCAGTTCTTC
-	TRBV5-1	-	13	TRBJ1-2	CASSLDGGGGYTF	TGCGCCAGCAGCTTGGATGGGGGAGGTGGCTACACCTTC
-	TRBV15	-	12	TRBJ1-1	CATSRGLLQAFF	TGTGCCACCAGCAGAGGTCTGTTACAAGCTTTCTTT
-	TRBV11-2	once	16	TRBJ2-1	CASSLREWRGPDEQFF	TGTGCCAGCAGCTTAAGGGAATGGAGGGGGCCCGATGAGCAGTTCTTC
-	TRBV5-4	-	15	TRBJ2-3	CASSPNLVPTDTQYF	TGTGCCAGCAGCCCGAACCTAGTACCCACAGATACGCAGTATTTT
-	TRBV10-3	-	14	TRBJ2-7	CAITGSREGYEQYF	TGTGCCATCACGGGGTCGAGGGAAGGATACGAGCAGTACTTC
TRBD2	TRBV7-3	-	17	TRBJ2-2	CASSTGTSGRAPGELFF	TGTGCCAGCAGCACAGGAACTAGCGGGAGGGCCCCCGGGGAGCTGTTTTTT
-	TRBV10-1	-	16	TRBJ2-2	CASSERRTGAGGELFF	TGCGCCAGCAGTGAGAGACGGACCGGAGCAGGCGGGGAGCTGTTTTTT
-	TRBV28	-	16	TRBJ1-1	CASSPFGGVMNTEAFF	TGTGCCAGCAGTCCCTTCGGGGGCGTCATGAACACTGAAGCTTTCTTT
-	TRBV5-1	-	15	TRBJ1-2	CASSLEGVPNYGYTF	TGCGCCAGCAGCTTGGAGGGGGTTCCTAACTATGGCTACACCTTC
-	TRBV30	-	16	TRBJ2-4	CAWSVVGSLTKNIQYF	TGTGCCTGGAGTGTGGTCGGGAGTTTAACCAAAAACATTCAGTACTTC
-	TRBV21-1	-	9	TRBJ2-1	CASSPPEFF	TGTGCCAGCAGCCCCCCGGAGTTCTTC
-	TRBV2	-	14	TRBJ1-2	CASTSWGGEGGYTF	TGTGCCAGCACCAGTTGGGGGGGCGAAGGCGGCTACACCTTC
-	TRBV7-9	once	12	TRBJ2-7	CASSLDRHEQYF	TGTGCCAGCAGCTTAGACCGCCACGAGCAGTACTTC
-	TRBV28	-	12	TRBJ1-1	CASSFTGGEAFF	TGTGCCAGCAGTTTCACCGGAGGTGAAGCTTTCTTT
-	TRBV5-5	once	11	TRBJ2-7	CASSLRYEQYF	TGTGCCAGCAGCCTCCGCTACGAGCAGTACTTC
-	TRBV5-4	-	14	TRBJ1-5	CASSLAGVEQPQHF	TGTGCCAGCAGCTTGGCAGGGGTGGAACAGCCCCAGCATTTT
TRBD1	TRBV19	-	14	TRBJ1-2	CASSTTGGAHGYTF	TGTGCCAGTAGTACCACAGGGGGCGCGCATGGCTACACCTTC
-	TRBV6-5	-	14	TRBJ2-1	CASTERGGGNEQFF	TGTGCCAGCACCGAAAGGGGGGGAGGCAATGAGCAGTTCTTC
-	TRBV27	-	14	TRBJ2-5	CASARGDTQETQYF	TGTGCCAGCGCCCGGGGGGACACCCAAGAGACCCAGTACTTC
TRBD2	TRBV29-1	-	16	TRBJ2-1	CSVGFYRTSAGDEQFF	TGCAGCGTTGGTTTCTACAGGACTAGCGCCGGGGATGAGCAGTTCTTC
-	TRBV29-1	-	13	TRBJ1-2	CSVTVNSNYGYTF	TGCAGCGTTACGGTCAACTCTAACTATGGCTACACCTTC
-	TRBV28	-	15	TRBJ1-1	CASSHSGVWNTEAFF	TGTGCCAGCAGTCACAGTGGGGTATGGAACACTGAAGCTTTCTTT
-	TRBV2	-	14	TRBJ2-1	CASSDGLEGPEQFF	TGTGCCAGCAGTGACGGTCTGGAGGGCCCTGAGCAGTTCTTC
TRBD1	TRBV5-4	once	17	TRBJ1-4	CASSGGTGRPTNEKLFF	TGTGCCAGCAGCGGGGGGACAGGGAGACCAACTAATGAAAAACTGTTTTTT
-	TRBV28	few	16	TRBJ1-5	CASSLREYGGRQPQHF	TGTGCCAGCAGTTTAAGGGAGTACGGGGGCCGGCAGCCCCAGCATTTT
-	TRBV12-3/TRBV12-4	-	13	TRBJ1-3	CASSLRSGNTIYF	TGTGCCAGCAGTTTACGGTCTGGAAACACCATATATTTT